The 21 T cell receptor beta chains in this list originate from one sample, sequenced in a study of control samples from healthy donors and cancer patients. Only in-frame clones appear in the TCRdb table, and some are missing; sequencing was by immunoSEQ multiplex PCR. The sample has roughly 100,000 clones; 80% to 95% are singletons. Input material: blood. The origin of the receptors is a human donor in good health. The donor label of this sample is uncertain.

The chain carries TRBV19 and TRBJ1-1; D gene uncertain. V lost 7 bases, J lost 1 base, and 10 bases lay in between. CDR1 LNHDA and CDR2 SQIVND come from the germline V gene (reference sequence). The CDR3 runs 13 residues. CDR3 amino acids: CASNGRRNTEAFF. The CDR3 DNA reads as TGTGCCAGTAATGGTAGGAGGAACACTGAAGCTTTCTTT.

The rearrangement links TRBV19 to TRBJ1-6, with D perhaps matching TRBD1 (6 bases). Trimming left V 4 bases short and J 2 bases short, with 9 bases between. The CDR3 is 15 residues long. The V gene's germline CDR1 is LNHDA and CDR2 SQIVND (reference sequence). In DNA, the CDR3 is TGTGCCAGTAGTAATGGGGACACCTATAATTCACCCCTCCACTTT. The encoded protein is CASSNGDTYNSPLHF.

The V and J genes are TRBV28 and TRBJ2-4; D could derive from TRBD1 or TRBD2 (5 bases each). The CDR3 length is 19 residues. Germline-derived CDR1 and CDR2 are MDHEN and SYDVKM. Deletions cut 3 bases from V and 0 bases from J, with 21 bases between. For the CDR3, the DNA is TGTGCCAGCAGTTTTCCCCCGGGGCACTTCGGTTCAGCCAAAAACATTCAGTACTTC. This codes for CASSFPPGHFGSAKNIQYF.

This clone was counted a single time. The CDR3 here is CASSLDSPSGPQYF. The DNA for the CDR3 is TGCGCCAGCAGCTTGGATTCGCCTAGCGGCCCCCAGTACTTC. V is TRBV5-1 and J is TRBJ2-5; TRBD2 aligns across 7 bases. The V segment lost 0 bases and the J segment 9 bases; nucleotides outside the gene matches: 8. This CDR3 has 14 residues. CDR1 is SGHRS, CDR2 YFSETQ, per germline.

This chain uses TRBV5-1 with TRBJ1-1; D ambiguous. The CDR3 contains 11 residues. Trimming removed 4 bases from V and 7 bases from J, with 8 bases in between. Looked up from germline, CDR1 is SGHRS and CDR2 is YFSETQ. DNA of the CDR3: TGCGCCAGCAGCGTTCGGGGTGAAGCTTTCTTT. Protein sequence: CASSVRGEAFF.

The V call is TRBV12-3 or TRBV12-4, the J call TRBJ2-2; D ambiguous. This CDR3 is built from 13 residues. V lost 6 bases and J 3 bases, leaving 8 bases between the germline ends. CDR3 region: CASRPSHTGELFF. The CDR3, as DNA: TGTGCCAGCAGACCTTCACACACCGGGGAGCTGTTTTTT.

The chain joins TRBV19 to TRBJ2-5; 7 nucleotides align to TRBD2. The CDR3 has 14 amino acids. Germline assignment: CDR1 LNHDA and CDR2 SQIVND (reference sequence). The V and J ends lost 3 bases and 2 bases, in that order; junction bases with no gene match: 3. The CDR3 reads CASSILGGQETQYF. The CDR3 region has the DNA TGTGCCAGTAGTATTTTGGGAGGGCAAGAGACCCAGTACTTC.

V and J are TRBV5-1 and TRBJ2-1; D remains unclear. CDR1 SGHRS and CDR2 YFSETQ come from the germline V gene. V was trimmed by 6 bases and J by 5 bases, leaving 6 bases between them. This CDR3 spans 11 amino acids. For the CDR3, the DNA is TGCGCCAGCAAAATAGACAATGAGCAGTTCTTC. It encodes CASKIDNEQFF.

This chain connects TRBV12-3 or TRBV12-4 to TRBJ2-1, with TRBD1 as a possible D gene (5 bases). This CDR3 has 13 residues. The V gene lost 2 bases and the J gene lost 13 bases, with 15 bases spanning the gap. The CDR3 sequence is CASSLTDSLNQFF. The DNA of the CDR3 is TGTGCCAGCAGTTTAACCGACAGTCTGAACCAGTTCTTC.

This chain joins TRBV6-6 and TRBJ2-7; D remains unclear. CDR1 is MNHNY, CDR2 SVGAGI, per germline (reference sequence). V was cut by 6 bases and J by 5 bases, with 17 bases left in between. This CDR3 contains 14 residues. This chain's CDR3 is CASSYGRKVNEQYF. In DNA form, the CDR3 reads TGTGCCAGCAGCTACGGACGGAAGGTAAACGAGCAGTACTTC.

This chain joins TRBV23-1 and TRBJ2-7; maybe TRBD2 (6 bases). TRBV23-1 is given ORF status, its function remaining uncertain. This CDR3 is built from 16 residues. V dropped 1 base and J dropped 6 bases, with 19 bases sitting between them. The CDR3 region has the DNA TGCGCCAGCAGTCAATTCCTCCCCCGGGGGTACGGCGAGCAGTACTTC. Translating gives CASSQFLPRGYGEQYF.

The chain couples TRBV6-6 to TRBJ2-3, with D possibly TRBD2 on 5 matching bases. Germline lookup yields CDR1 MNHNY and CDR2 SVGAGI (reference sequence). Trimming took off 4 bases at V and 4 bases at J, with 6 bases between the two ends. This CDR3 spans 12 amino acids. The CDR3 DNA sequence: TGTGCCAGCAGTTTGGGAGCAGATACGCAGTATTTT. It yields the protein CASSLGADTQYF.

The rearrangement uses TRBV30 and TRBJ1-4, with D possibly matching TRBD1 (6 bases). CDR3 length: 14 residues. V lost 0 bases and J lost 4, with 9 bases in between. The V gene's germline CDR1 is GTSNPN and CDR2 SVGIG (reference sequence). The DNA for the CDR3 is TGTGCCTGGAGTGTACAGGGTATTAATGAAAAACTGTTTTTT. The encoded protein is CAWSVQGINEKLFF. Full variable domain (missing parts from reference TRBV30 and TRBJ1-4): SQTIHQWPATLVQPVGSPLSLECTVEGTSNPNLYWYRQAAGRGLQLLFYSVGIGQISSEVPQNLSASRPQDRQFILSSKKLLLSDSGFYLCAWSVQGINEKLFFGSGTQLSVL.

V and J are TRBV5-1 and TRBJ2-7; D gene unclear. Per germline, CDR1 SGHRS and CDR2 YFSETQ. The CDR3 spans 13 residues. V gave up 1 base and J gave up 7 bases, with 12 bases separating them. In nucleotides, the CDR3 is TGCGCCAGCAGCTTGCTGGATTTAGAGGAGCAGTACTTC. Amino acid sequence: CASSLLDLEEQYF.

The chain carries TRBV12-3 or TRBV12-4 and TRBJ1-5; D is unresolved. V lost 4 bases, J lost 5 bases, and 9 bases lay in between. The CDR3 contains 13 residues. CDR3 region: CASSYSNDQPQHF. CDR3 DNA: TGTGCCAGCAGTTACAGCAACGATCAGCCCCAGCATTTT.

V gene TRBV24-1 combines with J gene TRBJ1-2, with D perhaps matching TRBD1 (5 bases). The CDR3 contains 12 residues. The V gene lost 6 bases and the J gene lost 6 bases, with 10 bases spanning the gap. CDR1 and CDR2 from the germline V gene are KGHDR and SFDVKD. For the CDR3, the DNA is TGTGCCACCAGTTTCCGGGGCCATGGCTACACCTTC. Amino acids: CATSFRGHGYTF.

This clone has just one count. The chain has TRBV7-9 and TRBJ1-5, with D unresolved. Germline V gives CDR1 SEHNR, CDR2 FQNEAQ (reference sequence). CDR3 length equals 12 residues. V lost 4 bases to trimming and J lost 7 bases, with 8 bases between them. The CDR3 loop reads CASSYSEQPQHF. The CDR3 coding sequence is TGTGCCAGCAGCTATTCGGAACAGCCCCAGCATTTT.

The chain carries TRBV3-1 (or the pseudogene TRBV3-2) and TRBJ2-7, with D perhaps matching TRBD1 or TRBD2 (5 bases each). V lost 4 bases to trimming and J lost 3 bases, with 13 bases between them. In germline, CDR1 is LGHDT, CDR2 YNNKEL (reference sequence). The length of the CDR3 is 14 residues. The chain's CDR3 is CASSLTGRYYEQYF. The CDR3 DNA sequence: TGTGCCAGCAGCCTTACGGGACGGTACTACGAGCAGTACTTC.

V and J are TRBV10-2 and TRBJ2-5, with 12 bases aligning to TRBD2. The CDR3 runs to 13 residues. V trimming: 10 bases; J trimming: 9 bases; junction bases outside the gene matches: 9. Germline V gives CDR1 WSHSY, CDR2 SAAADI. CDR3 coding DNA: TGCGCCACCCTAGCGGGGGGGCTCGGGTCCCAGTACTTC. It is translated as CATLAGGLGSQYF.

This sequence joins TRBV10-1 and TRBJ1-6; no clear D gene. The CDR3 covers 19 residues. The V gene lost 4 bases and the J gene lost 0 bases, with 19 bases spanning the gap. CDR1 and CDR2 from the germline V gene are WNHNN and SYGVQD (reference sequence). Here the CDR3 DNA reads TGCGCCAGCAGTGTAGTCAGGAATGCGATTTACTCCTATAATTCACCCCTCCACTTT. This codes for CASSVVRNAIYSYNSPLHF.

The chain has TRBV7-2 and TRBJ1-1; D gene ambiguous. The CDR3 sequence is 14 residues long. CDR1 is SGHTA, CDR2 FQGNSA, per germline. V was clipped by 1 base and J by 1 base, with 7 bases between them. The CDR3 nucleotides are TGTGCCAGCAGCTTAGAACAGACGAACACTGAAGCTTTCTTT. This encodes CASSLEQTNTEAFF.